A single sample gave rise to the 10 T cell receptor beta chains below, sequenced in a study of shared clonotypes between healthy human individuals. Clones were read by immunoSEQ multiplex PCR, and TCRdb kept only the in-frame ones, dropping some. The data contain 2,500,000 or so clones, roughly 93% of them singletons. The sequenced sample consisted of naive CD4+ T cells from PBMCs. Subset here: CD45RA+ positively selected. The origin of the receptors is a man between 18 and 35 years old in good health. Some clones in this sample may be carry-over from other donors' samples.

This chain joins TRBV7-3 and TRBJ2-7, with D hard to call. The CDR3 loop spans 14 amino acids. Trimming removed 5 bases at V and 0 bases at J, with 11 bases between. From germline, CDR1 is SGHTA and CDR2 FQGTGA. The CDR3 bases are TGTGCCAGCAGCCTAGACGGAACCTCCTACGAGCAGTACTTC. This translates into CASSLDGTSYEQYF.

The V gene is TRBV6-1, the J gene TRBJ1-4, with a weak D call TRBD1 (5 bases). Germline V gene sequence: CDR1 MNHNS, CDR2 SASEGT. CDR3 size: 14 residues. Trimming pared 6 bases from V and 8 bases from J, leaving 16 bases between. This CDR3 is CASRIQWGGEKLFF. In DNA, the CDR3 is TGTGCCAGCAGAATACAGTGGGGCGGGGAAAAACTGTTTTTT.

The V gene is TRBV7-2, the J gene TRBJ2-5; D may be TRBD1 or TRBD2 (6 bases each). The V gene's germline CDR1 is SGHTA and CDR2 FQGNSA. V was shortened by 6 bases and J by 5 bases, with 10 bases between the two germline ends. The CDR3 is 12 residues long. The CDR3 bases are TGTGCCAGCAGTAGGGGGGAGGAGACCCAGTACTTC. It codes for CASSRGEETQYF. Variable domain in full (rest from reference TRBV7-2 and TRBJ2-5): GAGVSQSPSNKVTEKGKDVELRCDPISGHTALYWYRQSLGQGLEFLIYFQGNSAPDKSGLPSDRFSAERTGGSVSTLTIQRTQQEDSAVYLCASSRGEETQYFGPGTRLLVL.

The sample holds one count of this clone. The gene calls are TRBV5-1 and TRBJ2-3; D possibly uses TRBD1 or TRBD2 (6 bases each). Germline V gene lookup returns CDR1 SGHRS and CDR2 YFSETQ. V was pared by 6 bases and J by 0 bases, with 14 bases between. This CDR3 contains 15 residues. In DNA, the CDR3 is TGCGCCAGCACCCGGGGGCAGGCCAGCACAGATACGCAGTATTTT. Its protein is CASTRGQASTDTQYF. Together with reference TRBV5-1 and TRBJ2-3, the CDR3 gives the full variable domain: KAGVTQTPRYLIKTRGQQVTLSCSPISGHRSVSWYQQTPGQGLQFLFEYFSETQRNKGNFPGRFSGRQFSNSRSEMNVSTLELGDSALYLCASTRGQASTDTQYFGPGTRLTVL.

The CDR3 region is CASSARQYTEAFF. As DNA, the CDR3 is TGTGCCAGCAGCGCCAGACAGTACACTGAAGCTTTCTTT. The V call is TRBV9, the J call TRBJ1-1; maybe TRBD1 (5 bases). Germline V gene lookup returns CDR1 SGDLS and CDR2 YYNGEE. The CDR3 covers 13 residues. V was pared by 3 bases and J by 3 bases, with 9 bases between.

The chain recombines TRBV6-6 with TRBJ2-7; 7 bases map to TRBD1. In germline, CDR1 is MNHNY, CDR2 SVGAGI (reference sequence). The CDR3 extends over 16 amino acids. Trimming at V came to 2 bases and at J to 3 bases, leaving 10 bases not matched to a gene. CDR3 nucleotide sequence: TGTGCCAGCAGTTACGACGTTAGACAGGGTCGCTACGAGCAGTACTTC. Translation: CASSYDVRQGRYEQYF.

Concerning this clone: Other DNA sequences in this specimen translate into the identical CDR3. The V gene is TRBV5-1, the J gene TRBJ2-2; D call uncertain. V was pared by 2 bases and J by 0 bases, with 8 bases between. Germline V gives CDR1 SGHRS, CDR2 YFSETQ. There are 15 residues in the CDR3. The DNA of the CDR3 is TGCGCCAGCAGCTTAGGACCCCCGAACACCGGGGAGCTGTTTTTT. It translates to CASSLGPPNTGELFF.

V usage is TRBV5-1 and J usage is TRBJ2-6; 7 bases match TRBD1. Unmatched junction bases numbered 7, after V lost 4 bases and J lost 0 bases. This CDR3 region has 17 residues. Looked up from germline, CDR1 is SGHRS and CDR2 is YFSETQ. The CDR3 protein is CASSRNTGDSGANVLTF. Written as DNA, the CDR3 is TGCGCCAGCAGCAGGAACACAGGGGACTCTGGGGCCAACGTCCTGACTTTC.

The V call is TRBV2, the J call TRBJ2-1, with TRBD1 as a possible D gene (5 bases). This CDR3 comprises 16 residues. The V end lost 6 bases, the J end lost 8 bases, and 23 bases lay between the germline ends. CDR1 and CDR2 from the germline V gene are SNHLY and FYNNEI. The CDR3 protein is CASRGAALPPRDEQFF. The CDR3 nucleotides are TGTGCCAGCAGGGGTGCCGCGTTACCCCCCAGGGATGAGCAGTTCTTC.

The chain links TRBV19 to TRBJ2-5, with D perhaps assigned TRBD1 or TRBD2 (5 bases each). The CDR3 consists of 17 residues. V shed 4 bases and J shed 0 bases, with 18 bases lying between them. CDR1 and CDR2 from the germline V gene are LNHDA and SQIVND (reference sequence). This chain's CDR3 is CASSTHLGTPNQETQYF. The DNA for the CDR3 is TGTGCCAGTAGTACCCACCTCGGGACGCCCAACCAAGAGACCCAGTACTTC. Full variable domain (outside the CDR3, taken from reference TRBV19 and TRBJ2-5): DGGITQSPKYLFRKEGQNVTLSCEQNLNHDAMYWYRQDPGQGLRLIYYSQIVNDFQKGDIAEGYSVSREKKESFPLTVTSAQKNPTAFYLCASSTHLGTPNQETQYFGPGTRLLVL.